Listed below are T cell receptor beta chains from one sample, sequenced in a study of blood T cell repertoires in COVID-19. Sequenced by immunoSEQ multiplex PCR; TCRdb stores in-frame clones only, minus some. This sample yields more than 300,000 clones, of which 87% are seen a single time; under 6.5% belongs to the top ten. Sample: peripheral blood. Receptors were obtained from a woman in her forties or fifties with COVID-19, enrolled during active disease. Each CDR3 is given with its conserved first and last residue. Fields, in order: J gene, clone size, V gene, D gene, CDR3 protein. The D gene is left open where the match is weak. Size values are once, few and many counts, or a class for expanded clones, and some rows have none.

j_call: TRBJ2-2; clone_size: .; v_call: TRBV9; d_call: TRBD2; cdr3_aa: CASSPSGSGRVGDTGELFF
j_call: TRBJ2-7; clone_size: .; v_call: TRBV9; d_call: TRBD2; cdr3_aa: CASSEGLAGGEQYF
j_call: TRBJ2-1; clone_size: .; v_call: TRBV5-1; d_call: TRBD2; cdr3_aa: CASSNTSGPYNEQFF
j_call: TRBJ1-1; clone_size: .; v_call: TRBV5-3; d_call: TRBD1; cdr3_aa: CARSRGQGKTAFF
j_call: TRBJ1-4; clone_size: once; v_call: TRBV5-1; d_call: .; cdr3_aa: CASSRGQARRRTNEKLFF
j_call: TRBJ1-1; clone_size: .; v_call: TRBV7-2; d_call: TRBD1; cdr3_aa: CASSLKTGVEAFF
j_call: TRBJ1-2; clone_size: .; v_call: TRBV2; d_call: .; cdr3_aa: CASSGRGGYTF
j_call: TRBJ2-7; clone_size: .; v_call: TRBV28; d_call: TRBD2; cdr3_aa: CASSWVAGGTYEQYF
j_call: TRBJ2-7; clone_size: .; v_call: TRBV5-1; d_call: TRBD2; cdr3_aa: CASSPMGTSGSYEQYF
j_call: TRBJ2-1; clone_size: .; v_call: TRBV23-1; d_call: .; cdr3_aa: CASSLSWSIKLDNEQFF